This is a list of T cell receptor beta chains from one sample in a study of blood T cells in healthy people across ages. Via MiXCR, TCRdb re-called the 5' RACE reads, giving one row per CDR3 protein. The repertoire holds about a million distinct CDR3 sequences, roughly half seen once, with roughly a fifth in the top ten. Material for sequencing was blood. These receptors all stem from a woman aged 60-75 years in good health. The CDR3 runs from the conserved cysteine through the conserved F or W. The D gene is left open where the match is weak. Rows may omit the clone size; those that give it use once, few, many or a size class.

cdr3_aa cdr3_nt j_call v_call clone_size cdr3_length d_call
CASSQDPHRVVDTEAFF TGTGCCAGCAGCCAAGATCCCCACAGGGTAGTTGACACTGAAGCTTTCTTT TRBJ1-1 TRBV4-2 NA 17 NA
CASSLDRAGNTIYF TGTGCCAGCAGTTTAGACCGGGCCGGAAACACCATATATTTT TRBJ1-3 TRBV28 NA 14 NA
CASSQERRSSYNEQFF TGTGCCAGCAGCCAAGAGCGGAGGAGCTCCTACAATGAGCAGTTCTTC TRBJ2-1 TRBV4-2 NA 16 NA
CASSPPPAGTNTGELFF TGTGCCAGCAGCCCACCCCCAGCGGGTACGAACACCGGGGAGCTGTTTTTT TRBJ2-2 TRBV7-2 NA 17 NA
CSARVVATDTQYF TGCAGTGCTAGGGTGGTAGCCACAGATACGCAGTATTTT TRBJ2-3 TRBV20-1 NA 13 NA
CATSRDRAGYTF TGTGCCACCAGCAGAGACAGGGCTGGCTACACCTTC TRBJ1-2 TRBV15 once 12 NA
CASSPPVGEQNEQYF TGTGCCAGCTCACCACCAGTGGGAGAGCAAAATGAGCAGTACTTC TRBJ2-5 TRBV18 few 15 NA
CASSLGGVKFQETQYF TGTGCCAGCAGCTTAGGAGGGGTGAAGTTTCAAGAGACCCAGTACTTC TRBJ2-5 TRBV7-2 many 16 NA
CASSLALETQYF TGCGCCAGCAGCTTGGCCTTGGAGACCCAGTACTTC TRBJ2-5 TRBV5-1 many 12 NA
CASSSSGSGSSYEQYF TGTGCCAGCAGTTCTAGCGGGAGTGGGAGCTCCTACGAGCAGTACTTC TRBJ2-7 TRBV28 NA 16 TRBD2
CASSRLGGYTF TGTGCCAGCAGCCGTCTCGGTGGCTACACCTTC TRBJ1-2 TRBV12-3/TRBV12-4 few 11 NA
CSVEGGSRGGIQYF TGCAGCGTTGAAGGGGGCAGTCGGGGGGGCATTCAGTACTTC TRBJ2-4 TRBV29-1 many 14 TRBD2
CATSDNGGGLYADTQYF TGTGCCACCAGTGATAACGGCGGCGGTTTGTACGCAGATACGCAGTATTTT TRBJ2-3 TRBV24-1 NA 17 NA
CASSEDDRDNEQYF TGTGCCAGCAGTGAAGACGACAGGGACAATGAGCAGTACTTC TRBJ2-4 TRBV6-1 NA 14 TRBD1
CASSFYAGGLNYGYTF TGTGCCAGCAGCTTTTACGCAGGGGGGCTTAACTATGGCTACACCTTC TRBJ1-2 TRBV7-2 once 16 TRBD1
CASSPAGTSSYNEQFF TGTGCCAGCAGCCCCGCCGGGACTAGCTCCTACAATGAGCAGTTCTTC TRBJ2-1 TRBV28 NA 16 TRBD2
CASSSEQGFGQYF TGTGCCAGCAGCTCAGAACAGGGATTCGGGCAGTACTTC TRBJ2-7 TRBV7-2 NA 13 NA
CASSLERGGTAQETQYF TGTGCCAGCAGCTTAGAAAGAGGTGGGACTGCTCAAGAGACCCAGTACTTC TRBJ2-5 TRBV11-2 NA 17 NA
CASSPGEAAFYGYTF TGTGCCAGCAGCCCGGGCGAAGCCGCTTTCTATGGCTACACCTTC TRBJ1-2 TRBV7-8 NA 15 NA
CASSPSGSYEQYF TGTGCCAGCAGTCCTAGCGGGAGCTACGAGCAGTACTTC TRBJ2-7 TRBV12-3/TRBV12-4 many 13 TRBD2
CASSLKARGLSIQYF TGTGCCAGCAGTTTAAAGGCCAGGGGGCTAAGTATTCAGTACTTC TRBJ2-4 TRBV27 many 15 TRBD1
CASSARTGQETQYF TGCGCCAGCAGCGCAAGGACAGGACAAGAGACCCAGTACTTC TRBJ2-5 TRBV5-1 NA 14 TRBD1
CASRPLLSRGRELFF TGTGCCAGCAGACCTCTTTTAAGCCGGGGCAGGGAGCTGTTTTTT TRBJ2-2 TRBV2 NA 15 NA
CASSLASLAGEEVDEQYF TGTGCCAGCAGCTTAGCCTCCCTAGCGGGAGAGGAGGTGGACGAGCAGTACTTC TRBJ2-7 TRBV7-6 few 18 TRBD2
CSARGGDRVNYGYTF TGCAGTGCCAGAGGGGGGGACAGGGTCAACTATGGCTACACCTTC TRBJ1-2 TRBV20-1 once 15 TRBD1
CASSLQGSGNSPLHF TGCGCCAGCAGCTTACAGGGATCCGGTAATTCACCCCTCCACTTT TRBJ1-6 TRBV5-1 NA 15 NA
CSARPPGQGLTPLHF TGCAGTGCTAGGCCCCCGGGACAGGGGTTAACACCCCTCCACTTT TRBJ1-6 TRBV20-1 NA 15 TRBD1
CASSLPSGGLYEQYF TGTGCCAGCAGCTTACCGAGCGGGGGATTATACGAGCAGTACTTC TRBJ2-7 TRBV7-2 few 15 TRBD2
CATVTADTQYF TGTGCCACCGTAACTGCAGATACGCAGTATTTT TRBJ2-3 TRBV7-9 few 11 NA
CASSSSGTSGQETQYF TGTGCCAGCAGCTCCTCCGGGACTAGCGGCCAAGAGACCCAGTACTTC TRBJ2-5 TRBV7-9 NA 16 TRBD2
CASSSGLAGAGDTQYF TGTGCCAGCAGCTCGGGACTAGCGGGAGCCGGAGATACGCAGTATTTT TRBJ2-3 TRBV7-9 many 16 TRBD2
CASSLGFGTNIGETQYF TGTGCCAGCAGCTTAGGGTTTGGGACCAACATCGGGGAGACCCAGTACTTC TRBJ2-5 TRBV7-9 few 17 NA
CASSSQPTQSYNEQFF TGTGCCAGCAGTTCCCAACCGACCCAATCCTACAATGAGCAGTTCTTC TRBJ2-1 TRBV7-6 NA 16 NA
CASSRTGWLQETQYF TGTGCCAGCAGCCGGACAGGGTGGTTACAAGAGACCCAGTACTTC TRBJ2-5 TRBV7-6 NA 15 TRBD1
CASSLGLAVWETQYF TGTGCCAGCAGCTTAGGACTAGCGGTCTGGGAGACCCAGTACTTC TRBJ2-5 TRBV7-9 NA 15 TRBD2
CASNSRENQPQHF TGTGCCAGCAATAGTAGGGAAAATCAGCCCCAGCATTTT TRBJ1-5 TRBV2 NA 13 NA
CASDPGGSFANEQFF TGTGCCAGCGACCCGGGAGGGTCATTTGCCAATGAGCAGTTCTTC TRBJ2-1 TRBV6-6 once 15 TRBD2
CASSDWSSNHGYTF TGCGCCAGCAGTGATTGGTCTTCCAACCATGGCTACACCTTC TRBJ1-2 TRBV10-2 NA 14 NA
CASSLSGRAAGELFF TGTGCCAGCAGTCTTAGCGGGAGGGCGGCCGGGGAGCTGTTTTTT TRBJ2-2 TRBV12-3/TRBV12-4 NA 15 TRBD2
CASSPRAVSGNEQYF TGTGCCAGCAGCCCCCGGGCGGTTAGCGGGAACGAGCAGTACTTC TRBJ2-7 TRBV9 NA 15 TRBD2
CSASELGGLAGGNEQFF TGCAGTGCTAGCGAACTAGGGGGGCTAGCGGGAGGGAATGAGCAGTTCTTC TRBJ2-1 TRBV20-1 NA 17 TRBD2
CATSSYTGINSPLHF TGTGCCACCAGCAGCTACACAGGGATTAATTCACCCCTCCACTTT TRBJ1-6 TRBV15 NA 15 NA
CSVGTFAGNTIYF TGCAGTGTAGGGACATTTGCTGGAAACACCATATATTTT TRBJ1-3 TRBV20-1 NA 13 NA
CASRTGRISYEQYF TGTGCCAGCAGAACCGGACGGATAAGTTACGAGCAGTACTTC TRBJ2-7 TRBV6-2/TRBV6-3 NA 14 NA
CSADTDSGANVLTF TGCAGTGCTGACACGGATTCTGGGGCCAACGTCCTGACTTTC TRBJ2-6 TRBV20-1 many 14 NA